This is a list of T cell receptor beta chains from one sample in a study of cytotoxic CD8 clonotypes in ibrutinib-treated CLL. The table came from immunoSEQ multiplex PCR; TCRdb's copy has only in-frame clones and leaves some out. The sample records around 16,000 clones, around 67% being singletons. This sample comprised PBMCs, obtained before ibrutinib treatment. Source of these receptors: a human donor with chronic lymphocytic leukemia. CDR3s include the opening cysteine and the closing phenylalanine or tryptophan. Each record gives: J gene, D gene, V gene, clone size, CDR3 protein, CDR3 DNA. A D gene is named only where the DNA matches it firmly. Expanded clones get a size class; other rows say once, few or many, or leave the size out.

TRBJ2-3	.	TRBV7-6	.	CASSPQSQATDTQYF	TGTGCCAGCAGCCCCCAAAGCCAGGCGACAGATACGCAGTATTTT
TRBJ1-1	.	TRBV6-6	.	CASSRDNTEAFF	TGTGCCAGCAGCCGTGATAACACTGAAGCTTTCTTT
TRBJ2-7	TRBD1	TRBV19	.	CASSTTRDRVEQYF	TGTGCCAGTAGTACGACCCGGGACAGGGTCGAGCAGTACTTC
TRBJ2-7	TRBD2	TRBV6-6	.	CASSYPSGGYEQYF	TGTGCCAGCAGTTACCCCAGCGGGGGCTACGAGCAGTACTTC
TRBJ1-2	.	TRBV18	.	CASSPPVERGRENYGYTF	TGTGCCAGCTCACCACCGGTGGAGCGAGGGAGGGAGAACTATGGCTACACCTTC
TRBJ2-1	.	TRBV6-5	.	CASSYSIEYNEQFF	TGTGCCAGCAGTTACTCGATAGAATACAATGAGCAGTTCTTC
TRBJ2-1	.	TRBV6-1	.	CASTIGTEQFF	TGTGCCAGCACTATCGGTACTGAGCAGTTCTTC
TRBJ1-3	.	TRBV6-1	.	CASAEGGVKSGNTIYF	TGTGCCAGCGCTGAAGGCGGGGTCAAATCTGGAAACACCATATATTTT
TRBJ1-1	.	TRBV18	few	CASSPIQATGTEAFF	TGTGCCAGCTCGCCTATACAGGCTACGGGGACTGAAGCTTTCTTT
TRBJ2-1	TRBD2	TRBV6-4	.	CASSSAGNSYNEQFF	TGTGCCAGCAGTTCAGCGGGGAACTCCTACAATGAGCAGTTCTTC
TRBJ1-6	.	TRBV28	.	CASKSRTERFNSPLHF	TGTGCCAGCAAATCTCGGACAGAAAGGTTTAATTCACCCCTCCACTTT
TRBJ2-7	.	TRBV6-6	.	CASSYSYGNSYEQYF	TGTGCCAGCAGTTACTCGTACGGGAACTCCTACGAGCAGTACTTC
TRBJ1-6	.	TRBV6-5	few	CASRRDADNSPLHF	TGTGCCAGCAGGCGGGACGCCGATAATTCACCCCTCCACTTT
TRBJ2-7	.	TRBV18	.	CASSPSRSEQYF	TGTGCCAGCTCACCATCGAGGTCCGAGCAGTACTTC
TRBJ2-1	TRBD2	TRBV5-4	medium-sized	CASSSPTTVGSGANEQFF	TGTGCCAGCAGCTCACCAACGACTGTCGGGAGCGGGGCCAATGAGCAGTTCTTC
TRBJ2-2	TRBD1	TRBV6-4	.	CASRDRGNTGELFF	TGTGCCAGCAGGGACAGGGGGAACACCGGGGAGCTGTTTTTT